Below are 6 T cell receptor beta chains sequenced from a single sample in a study of blood T cell repertoires in COVID-19. Profiling relied on immunoSEQ multiplex PCR, and the TCRdb table lists in-frame clones only, not all of them. The sample has a few hundred thousand clones, approximately 90% seen once. Specimen: peripheral blood. These receptor sequences come from a man aged 55 to 70 who had recovered from COVID-19.

The J gene is TRBJ1-2, the V gene TRBV7-2, with D perhaps matching TRBD1 (5 bases). Per the germline V gene, CDR1 is SGHTA and CDR2 is FQGNSA. V was pared by 5 bases and J by 8 bases, with 15 bases between. This CDR3 has 13 amino acids. In DNA, the CDR3 is TGTGCCAGCAGCGTACCCGGGGGGGTGGGCTACACCTTC. Its translation: CASSVPGGVGYTF.

The chain couples TRBV10-1 to TRBJ2-7, with D uncertain. The V end lost 5 bases, the J end lost 3 bases, and 5 bases lay between the germline ends. Germline CDR1 WNHNN, CDR2 SYGVQD (reference sequence). The CDR3 consists of 11 residues. The CDR3 loop reads CASSSGYEQYF. The CDR3 DNA follows: TGCGCCAGCAGTTCAGGCTACGAGCAGTACTTC.

The rearrangement links TRBV6-6 to TRBJ2-7; D possibly corresponds to TRBD2 (6 bases). V dropped 6 bases and J dropped 2 bases, with 17 bases sitting between them. Germline V CDR1 and CDR2: MNHNY, SVGAGI (reference sequence). The length of the CDR3 is 15 residues. The CDR3 DNA sequence: TGTGCCAGCAGCTATGCCTCTAGCGCCACCTACGAGCAGTACTTC. This encodes CASSYASSATYEQYF.

In this sample, this clone turned up once. This chain links TRBV30 with TRBJ2-7; D perhaps matches TRBD1 (6 bases). The CDR3 extends over 13 amino acids. Trimming pared 5 bases from V and 7 bases from J, leaving 18 bases between. Looked up from germline, CDR1 is GTSNPN and CDR2 is SVGIG (reference sequence). The CDR3 DNA follows: TGTGCCTGGGCAGGACTGCAAAGGGGGGAGCAGTACTTC. Its translation is CAWAGLQRGEQYF.

The rearrangement joins TRBV4-2 to TRBJ1-1, with D unclear. Germline CDR1 and CDR2: LGHNA and YNFKEQ. The CDR3 extends over 13 amino acids. V dropped 1 base and J dropped 1 base, with 4 bases sitting between them. CDR3 bases: TGTGCCAGCAGCCAAGGACAGAACACTGAAGCTTTCTTT. It codes for CASSQGQNTEAFF.

With respect to this clone: Other DNA sequences within the sample encode an identical CDR3. The rearrangement uses TRBV6-1 and TRBJ1-1; tentative D call: TRBD1 (5 bases). Germline V lookup: CDR1 MNHNS, CDR2 SASEGT. The V end lost 2 bases, the J end lost 8 bases, and 9 bases lay between the germline ends. CDR3 length equals 12 residues. The CDR3 bases are TGTGCCAGCAGTGAATGGACACGCGAAGCTTTCTTT. Translating it yields CASSEWTREAFF.